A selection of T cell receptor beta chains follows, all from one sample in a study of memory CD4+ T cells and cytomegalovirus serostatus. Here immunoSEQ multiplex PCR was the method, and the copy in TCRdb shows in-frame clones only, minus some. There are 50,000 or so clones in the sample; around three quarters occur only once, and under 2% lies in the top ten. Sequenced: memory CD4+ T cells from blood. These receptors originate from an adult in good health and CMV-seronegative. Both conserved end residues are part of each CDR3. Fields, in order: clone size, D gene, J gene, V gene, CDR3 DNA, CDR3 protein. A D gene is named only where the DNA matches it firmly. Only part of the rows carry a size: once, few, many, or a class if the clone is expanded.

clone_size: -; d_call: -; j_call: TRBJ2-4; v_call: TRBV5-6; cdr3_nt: TGTGCCAGCAGCTGGGGGAAGGGGACAAAAAACATTCAGTACTTC; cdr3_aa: CASSWGKGTKNIQYF
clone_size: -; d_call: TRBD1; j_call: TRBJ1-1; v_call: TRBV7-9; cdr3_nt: TGTGCCAGCAGGACAGGGGAGACTGAAGCTTTCTTT; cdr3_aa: CASRTGETEAFF
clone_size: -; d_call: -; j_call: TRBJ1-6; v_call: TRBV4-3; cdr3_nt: TGCGCCAGCAGCCCAGAACACCTCTCCTATAATTCACCCCTCCACTTT; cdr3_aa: CASSPEHLSYNSPLHF
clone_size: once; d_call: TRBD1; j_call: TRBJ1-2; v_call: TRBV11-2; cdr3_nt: TGTGCCAGCAGCTCATATGACAGGGCGAGTGGCTACACCTTC; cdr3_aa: CASSSYDRASGYTF
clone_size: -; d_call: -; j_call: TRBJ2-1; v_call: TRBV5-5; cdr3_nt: TGTGCCAGCAGTGAGGGCGGAGTGGGTTACAATGAGCAGTTCTTC; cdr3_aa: CASSEGGVGYNEQFF
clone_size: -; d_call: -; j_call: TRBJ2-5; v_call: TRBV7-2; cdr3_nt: TGTGCCAGCAGCTTAGTCGGGGCGCGTGCAGAGACCCAGTACTTC; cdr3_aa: CASSLVGARAETQYF
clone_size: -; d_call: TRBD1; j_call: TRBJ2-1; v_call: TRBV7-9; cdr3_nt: TGTGCCAGCAGCTTATGGTCAGGGGGTATTGACAATGAGCAGTTCTTC; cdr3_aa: CASSLWSGGIDNEQFF
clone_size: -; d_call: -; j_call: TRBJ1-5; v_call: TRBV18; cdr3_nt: TGTGCCAGCTCACCACCTGGAGCTGGGGGTCAGCCCCAGCATTTT; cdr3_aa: CASSPPGAGGQPQHF
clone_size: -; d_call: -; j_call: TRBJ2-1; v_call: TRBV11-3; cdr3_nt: TGTGCCAGCAGCTCTAGGACTGGCTCCTACAATGAGCAGTTCTTC; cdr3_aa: CASSSRTGSYNEQFF
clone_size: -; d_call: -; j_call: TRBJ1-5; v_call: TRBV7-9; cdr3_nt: TGTGCCAGCAGCTTATTTGGCGGCAATCAGCCCCAGCATTTT; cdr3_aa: CASSLFGGNQPQHF
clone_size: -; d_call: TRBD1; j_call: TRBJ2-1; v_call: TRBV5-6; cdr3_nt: TGTGCCAGCAGCGCGTGGGACAGGGGTGTCTACAATGAGCAGTTCTTC; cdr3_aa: CASSAWDRGVYNEQFF
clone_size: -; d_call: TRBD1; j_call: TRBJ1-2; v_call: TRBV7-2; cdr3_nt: TGTGCCAGCAGCTTATCCCCCCAGGGGGCTGGCTATGGCTACACCTTC; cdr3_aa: CASSLSPQGAGYGYTF
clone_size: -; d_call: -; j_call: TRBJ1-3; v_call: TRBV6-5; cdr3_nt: TGTGCCAGCACCCCGGGGCGGTCTGGAAACACCATATATTTT; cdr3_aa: CASTPGRSGNTIYF
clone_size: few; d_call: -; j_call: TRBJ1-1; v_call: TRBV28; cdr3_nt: TGTGCCAGCAGGCGGGGGTACACTGAAGCTTTCTTT; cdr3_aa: CASRRGYTEAFF
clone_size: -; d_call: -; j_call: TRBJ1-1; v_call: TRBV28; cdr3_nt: TGTGCCAGCAGTTTACCGGCAGCAAGAAACACTGAAGCTTTCTTT; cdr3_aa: CASSLPAARNTEAFF
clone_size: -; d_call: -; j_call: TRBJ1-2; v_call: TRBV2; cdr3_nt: TGTGCCAGCAGTGACGATAGCCGGGTGGGGGGCTACACCTTC; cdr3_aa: CASSDDSRVGGYTF
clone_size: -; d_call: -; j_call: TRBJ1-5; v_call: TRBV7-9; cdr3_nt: TGTGCCACGACAGATAGCAATCAGCCCCAGCATTTT; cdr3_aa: CATTDSNQPQHF
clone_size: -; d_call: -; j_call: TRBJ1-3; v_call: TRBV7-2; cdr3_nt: TGTGCCAGCAGCTTAGTATTCGACAGGTCCTCTGGAAACACCATATATTTT; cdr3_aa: CASSLVFDRSSGNTIYF
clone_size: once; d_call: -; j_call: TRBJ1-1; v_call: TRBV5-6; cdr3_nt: TGTGCCAGCAGCTTAAACAGGAGAATGAACACTGAAGCTTTCTTT; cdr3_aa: CASSLNRRMNTEAFF
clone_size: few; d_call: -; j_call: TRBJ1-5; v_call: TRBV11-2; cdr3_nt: TGTGCCAGCAGCTTAAGGGGGGATTATAGCAATCAGCCCCAGCATTTT; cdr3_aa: CASSLRGDYSNQPQHF
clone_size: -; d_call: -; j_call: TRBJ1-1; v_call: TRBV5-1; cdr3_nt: TGCGCCAGCAGCTTGGGTTGGACCGGGAACACTGAAGCTTTCTTT; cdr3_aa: CASSLGWTGNTEAFF
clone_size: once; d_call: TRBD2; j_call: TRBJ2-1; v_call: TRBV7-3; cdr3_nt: TGTGCCAGCAGCCGAAGCGGGGGCTACAATGAGCAGTTCTTC; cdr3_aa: CASSRSGGYNEQFF
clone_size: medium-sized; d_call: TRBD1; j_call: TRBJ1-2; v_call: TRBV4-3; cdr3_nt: TGCGCCAGCAGCCAAGATAGGACAGGATTGGGTGGCTACACCTTC; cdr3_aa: CASSQDRTGLGGYTF
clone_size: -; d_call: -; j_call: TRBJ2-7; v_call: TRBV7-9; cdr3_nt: TGTGCCAGCAGCTCTGCCCTAGACCCCTACGAGCAGTACTTC; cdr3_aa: CASSSALDPYEQYF